Following are 28 T cell receptor beta chains from one sample sequenced in a study of monozygotic twins with inflammatory bowel disease. From its re-call of the 5' RACE reads, TCRdb lists each CDR3 protein once, without DNA. The sample shows approximately 400,000 distinct CDR3 sequences, and about 2.3% sits with its ten largest clones. The sequenced material came from blood. The source is a human donor with ulcerative colitis or Crohn's disease, or a healthy co-twin of an affected twin (not recorded which).

CDR3 residues: CATRDSNNEQFF. V gene TRBV6-6 combines with J gene TRBJ2-1; as DNA is missing, the TRBD1 call by TCRdb cannot be tested. Germline values: CDR1 MNHNY, CDR2 SVGAGI (reference sequence). This CDR3 contains 12 residues.

The V gene is TRBV11-2, the J gene TRBJ1-5; no DNA is available, so the TRBD1 call from TCRdb remains unchecked. The CDR3 has 14 residues. The V gene's germline CDR1 is SGHAT and CDR2 FQNNGV. This chain's CDR3 is CASSRTGIGQPQHF.

This sequence joins TRBV29-1 and TRBJ2-7; TCRdb's D gene call, TRBD1, goes unchecked for lack of DNA. The CDR3 totals 14 residues. CDR1 and CDR2 (germline): SQVTM, ANQGSEA. CDR3 in amino acids: CSASTGGSSYEQYF.

The CDR3 is CASSKPGVSTDTQYF. The rearrangement uses TRBV5-5 and TRBJ2-3; TCRdb designates TRBD2, a call that cannot be tested without DNA. Germline V gene sequence: CDR1 SGHKS, CDR2 YYEKEE (reference sequence). The CDR3 is 15 amino acids.

The chain links TRBV9 to TRBJ2-2; TCRdb indicates TRBD1, and absent DNA this call remains unverified. This CDR3 has 16 residues. Germline V lookup: CDR1 SGDLS, CDR2 YYNGEE. The CDR3 spells CASSVAGAGNTGELFF.

The gene calls are TRBV29-1 and TRBJ2-1. The CDR3 length is 14 residues. Germline CDR1 is SQVTM and CDR2 is ANQGSEA. CDR3 residues: CSVAFQPTQDEQFF.

CDR3 amino acids: CASGLGTEAFF. V gene TRBV12-5 combines with J gene TRBJ1-1. The V gene's germline CDR1 is LGHNT and CDR2 FRNRAP. The CDR3 covers 11 residues.

V is TRBV6-2 or TRBV6-3 and J is TRBJ2-1; TCRdb's assignment of TRBD2 cannot be checked, as there is no DNA. This CDR3 is built from 14 residues. CDR1 and CDR2 (germline): MNHEY, SVGEGT. CDR3 protein: CASSQFRLANEQFF.

The CDR3 reads CSARFTGASHEKLFF. V gene TRBV20-1 combines with J gene TRBJ1-4; TCRdb proposes TRBD1, but this gene call is untestable without DNA. Germline assignment: CDR1 DFQATT and CDR2 SNEGSKA (reference sequence). The CDR3 has 15 residues.

The V call is TRBV20-1, the J call TRBJ1-1; without DNA, the TCRdb call of TRBD1 cannot be checked. CDR3 size: 11 residues. Germline CDR1 reads DFQATT; CDR2 reads SNEGSKA (reference sequence). The CDR3 loop reads CSASQGREAFF.

The genes are TRBV20-1 and TRBJ2-1; TCRdb gives TRBD2 as the D gene, but with no DNA this cannot be confirmed. This CDR3 spans 14 amino acids. The germline V gene encodes CDR1 DFQATT and CDR2 SNEGSKA (reference sequence). The CDR3 protein is CSARDPNGGGEQFF.

The V gene is TRBV2, the J gene TRBJ2-2; TCRdb calls TRBD1, which cannot be checked without DNA. The germline gives CDR1 SNHLY, CDR2 FYNNEI. This CDR3 has 16 amino acids. CDR3 in amino acids: CASREVGGVGTGELFF. Full variable domain (rest looked up from reference TRBV2 and TRBJ2-2): EPEVTQTPSHQVTQMGQEVILRCVPISNHLYFYWYRQILGQKVEFLVSFYNNEISEKSEIFDDQFSVERPDGSNFTLKIRSTKLEDSAMYFCASREVGGVGTGELFFGEGSRLTVL.

The chain uses TRBV11-3 and TRBJ2-1; TCRdb returns TRBD1, unconfirmable since there is no DNA. The CDR3 extends over 14 amino acids. CDR1 SGHNT and CDR2 YENEEA come from the germline V gene. CDR3 region: CASSPHPGSDEQFF.

The chain carries TRBV20-1 and TRBJ2-7; TCRdb's assignment of TRBD2 cannot be checked, as there is no DNA. This CDR3 has 15 amino acids. Germline CDR1 reads DFQATT; CDR2 reads SNEGSKA (reference sequence). CDR3 in amino acids: CSARDGRLAGGEQYF.

This chain joins TRBV30 and TRBJ2-1; the D gene TCRdb calls, TRBD2, cannot be checked with no DNA. This CDR3 spans 12 amino acids. Germline CDR1 reads GTSNPN; CDR2 reads SVGIG (reference sequence). CDR3 sequence reads: CAGTRGGNEQFF.

This rearrangement joins TRBV6-1 to TRBJ2-4; TCRdb outputs TRBD1, but without DNA this stays unchecked. The CDR3 covers 13 residues. Germline V gene data show CDR1 as MNHNS and CDR2 as SASEGT. This CDR3 is CASSEVTGGIQYF.

The chain couples TRBV6-1 to TRBJ2-7; TCRdb's D call of TRBD1 is untestable without DNA. This CDR3 is built from 15 residues. CDR1 is MNHNS and CDR2 is SASEGT in the germline V gene. The CDR3 here is CASRITRQASAEQYF.

The V and J genes are TRBV7-2 and TRBJ2-2; TCRdb reports TRBD2, a call that lacks DNA to check it against. Per germline, CDR1 SGHTA and CDR2 FQGNSA. This CDR3 is built from 15 residues. CDR3 protein: CASSFGRSGTGELFF.

The rearrangement joins TRBV11-2 to TRBJ1-4; checking the TCRdb D call of TRBD1 is not possible without DNA. Per germline, CDR1 SGHAT and CDR2 FQNNGV. The CDR3 covers 15 residues. CDR3 sequence: CASSRGTATNEKLFF.

This chain links TRBV6-1 with TRBJ2-7. This CDR3 contains 13 residues. Germline-derived CDR1 and CDR2 are MNHNS and SASEGT. The CDR3 protein is CASSDQGSYEQYF.

The chain joins TRBV5-1 to TRBJ2-5. Germline-derived CDR1 and CDR2 are SGHRS and YFSETQ. The CDR3 is 14 residues long. The CDR3 sequence: CASSLASPRETQYF.

V is TRBV4-2 and J is TRBJ1-4; the TRBD1 assignment by TCRdb is unverifiable without DNA. The CDR3 runs 15 residues. Looked up from germline, CDR1 is LGHNA and CDR2 is YNFKEQ. Here the CDR3 reads CASSQERGPNEKLFF.

This chain joins TRBV18 and TRBJ2-5. Germline CDR1 KGHSH, CDR2 LQKENI. The CDR3 spans 12 residues. The CDR3 sequence is CASSPNDETQYF.

The V call is TRBV20-1, the J call TRBJ2-1; TCRdb's assignment of TRBD2 cannot be checked, as there is no DNA. Germline assignment: CDR1 DFQATT and CDR2 SNEGSKA (reference sequence). This CDR3 is 14 amino acids long. CDR3 region: CSARRLAGYNEQFF.

V is TRBV27 and J is TRBJ2-3. Germline V gene lookup returns CDR1 MNHEY and CDR2 SMNVEV (reference sequence). This CDR3 comprises 13 residues. CDR3: CASSLQTTDTQYF.

This chain connects TRBV14 to TRBJ2-1; without DNA, the TCRdb call of TRBD1 cannot be checked. Germline loops: CDR1 SGHDN, CDR2 FVKESK. CDR3 length: 15 amino acids. This CDR3 reads CASSQVVRDRNEQFF.

This CDR3 is CASSQEEGRGNEQFF. V is TRBV4-3 and J is TRBJ2-1. The CDR3 is made up of 15 amino acids. CDR1 is LGHNA and CDR2 is YSLEER in the germline V gene.

The chain couples TRBV7-2 to TRBJ1-2; as DNA is missing, the TRBD1 call by TCRdb cannot be tested. Germline V gives CDR1 SGHTA, CDR2 FQGNSA. This CDR3 has 15 amino acids. The CDR3 region is CASSPRGQDDYGYTF.